This TCR beta chain was observed in a study of control samples from healthy donors and cancer patients. The table came from immunoSEQ multiplex PCR; TCRdb's copy has only in-frame clones and leaves some out. The table shows around 7,000 clones, with roughly 84% occurring only once. Germline CDR1 SGHKS, CDR2 YYEKEE (reference sequence). The length of the CDR3 is 15 residues. The V gene lost 5 bases and the J gene lost 3 bases, with 12 bases spanning the gap. This clone has a single count. This receptor was identified in a man between 65 and 85 years old with lung cancer. J is TRBJ2-6 and V is TRBV5-5; D remains ambiguous. Sequenced input: PBMCs. The CDR3 spells CASRWTSLGANVLTF. DNA for the CDR3: TGTGCCAGCAGATGGACGTCGCTTGGGGCCAACGTCCTGACTTTC.